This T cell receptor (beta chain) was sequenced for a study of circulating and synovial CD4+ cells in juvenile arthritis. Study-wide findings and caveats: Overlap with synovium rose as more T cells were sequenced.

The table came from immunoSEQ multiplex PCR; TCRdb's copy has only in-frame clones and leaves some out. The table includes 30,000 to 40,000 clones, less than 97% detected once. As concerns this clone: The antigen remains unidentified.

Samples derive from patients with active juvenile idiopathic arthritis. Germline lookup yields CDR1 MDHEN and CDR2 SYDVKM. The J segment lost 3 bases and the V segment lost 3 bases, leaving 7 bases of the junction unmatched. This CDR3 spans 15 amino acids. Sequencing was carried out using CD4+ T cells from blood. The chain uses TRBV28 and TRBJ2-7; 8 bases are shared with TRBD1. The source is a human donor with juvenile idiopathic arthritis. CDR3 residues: CASSLHGQGLYEQYF. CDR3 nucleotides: TGTGCCAGCAGTTTGCACGGACAGGGACTCTACGAGCAGTACTTC.